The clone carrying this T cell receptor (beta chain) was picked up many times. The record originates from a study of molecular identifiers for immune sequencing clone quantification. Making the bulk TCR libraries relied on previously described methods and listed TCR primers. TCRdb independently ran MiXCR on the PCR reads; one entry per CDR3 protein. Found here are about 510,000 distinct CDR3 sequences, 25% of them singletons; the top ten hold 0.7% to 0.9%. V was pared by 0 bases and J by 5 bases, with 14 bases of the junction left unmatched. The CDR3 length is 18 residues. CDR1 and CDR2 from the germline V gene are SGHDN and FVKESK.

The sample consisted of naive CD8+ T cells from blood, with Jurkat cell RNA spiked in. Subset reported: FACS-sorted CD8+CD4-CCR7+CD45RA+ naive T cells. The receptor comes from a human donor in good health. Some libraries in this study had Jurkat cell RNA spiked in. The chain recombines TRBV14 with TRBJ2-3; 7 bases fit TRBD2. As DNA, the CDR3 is TGTGCCAGCAGCCAAGAAGGGGTGATTATTGGCGGGGGAGATACGCAGTATTTT. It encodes CASSQEGVIIGGGDTQYF.